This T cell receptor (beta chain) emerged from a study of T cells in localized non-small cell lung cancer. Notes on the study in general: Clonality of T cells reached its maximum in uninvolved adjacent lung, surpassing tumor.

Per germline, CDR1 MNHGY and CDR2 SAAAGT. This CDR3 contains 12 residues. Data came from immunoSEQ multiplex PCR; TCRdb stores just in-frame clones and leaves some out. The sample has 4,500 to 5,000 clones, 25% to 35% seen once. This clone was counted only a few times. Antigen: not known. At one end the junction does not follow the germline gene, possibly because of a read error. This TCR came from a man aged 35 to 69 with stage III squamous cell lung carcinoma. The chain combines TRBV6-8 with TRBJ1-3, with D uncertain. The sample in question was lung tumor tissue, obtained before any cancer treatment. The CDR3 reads CAISATGNTIYF. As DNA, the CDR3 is TGTGCCATCAGTGCAACTGGAAACACCATATATTTT.